The 11 T cell receptor beta chains given below trace back to one sample, sequenced in a study of blood T cell repertoires in COVID-19. The repertoire was sequenced with immunoSEQ multiplex PCR; TCRdb's copy has only in-frame clones and lacks some. The table includes 200,000 or so clones, about nine tenths detected once. Sequencing was performed on PBMCs or T cells enriched from blood (not recorded which). These receptors were obtained from a woman aged 35 to 49 with acute COVID-19.

The rearrangement joins TRBV15 to TRBJ1-5, with D unclear. Germline-derived CDR1 and CDR2 are LNHNV and YYDKDF (reference sequence). The CDR3 runs to 15 residues. Between the trimmed V and J ends, which lost 5 bases and 5 bases, there was a span of 16 bases. The CDR3 DNA is TGTGCCACCAGCCCCTGGGAGGGCGAGTATCAGCCCCAGCATTTT. Encoded protein: CATSPWEGEYQPQHF.

This chain uses TRBV6-5 with TRBJ2-1, with TRBD2 identical over 9 bases. CDR1 is MNHEY and CDR2 is SVGAGI in the germline V gene. V was pared by 8 bases and J by 9 bases, with 11 bases of the junction left unmatched. The CDR3 runs 14 residues. This chain's CDR3 is CASFSGGRMGEQFF. The CDR3 DNA reads TGTGCCAGCTTTAGCGGGGGAAGAATGGGTGAGCAGTTCTTC.

A single count supports this clone. This chain links TRBV5-1 with TRBJ2-5, with 7 bases lining up with TRBD1. Germline lookup yields CDR1 SGHRS and CDR2 YFSETQ. The V and J ends lost 4 bases and 0 bases, in that order; junction bases with no gene match: 6. The CDR3 length is 15 residues. CDR3 DNA: TGCGCCAGCAGCCCGGGACAGCAAGACCAAGAGACCCAGTACTTC. It is translated as CASSPGQQDQETQYF. The entire variable domain, with the rest obtained from reference TRBV5-1 and TRBJ2-5, is as follows: KAGVTQTPRYLIKTRGQQVTLSCSPISGHRSVSWYQQTPGQGLQFLFEYFSETQRNKGNFPGRFSGRQFSNSRSEMNVSTLELGDSALYLCASSPGQQDQETQYFGPGTRLLVL.

The chain uses TRBV7-8 and TRBJ1-2; a weak D match, TRBD1 (6 bases). The CDR3 loop spans 14 amino acids. CDR1 is SGHVS and CDR2 is FQNEAQ in the germline V gene. V lost 4 bases and J 4 bases, leaving 13 bases between the germline ends. The CDR3 reads CASSSAQGSYGYTF. CDR3 sequence (DNA): TGTGCCAGCAGCTCCGCACAGGGTAGCTATGGCTACACCTTC. The whole variable domain, filled in from reference TRBV7-8 and TRBJ1-2, reads GAGVSQSPRYKVAKRGQDVALRCDPISGHVSLFWYQQALGQGPEFLTYFQNEAQLDKSGLPSDRFFAERPEGSVSTLKIQRTQQEDSAVYLCASSSAQGSYGYTFGSGTRLTVV.

V is TRBV30 and J is TRBJ2-3; 15 bases fit TRBD2. V trimming: 7 bases; J trimming: 6 bases; junction bases outside the gene matches: 8. Germline V gives CDR1 GTSNPN, CDR2 SVGIG (reference sequence). There are 15 residues in the CDR3. The CDR3 protein is CALQGTSGGRDTQYF. The CDR3 nucleotides read TGTGCCTTACAAGGGACTAGCGGGGGGAGGGATACGCAGTATTTT.

The CDR3 sequence is CASSSQGIPGYTF. The DNA of the CDR3 is TGTGCCAGTAGTTCACAGGGAATTCCTGGCTACACCTTC. The chain uses TRBV19 and TRBJ1-2; a weak D match, TRBD1 (6 bases). CDR3 size: 13 residues. The ends were cut back, 5 bases at V and 7 bases at J, with 14 bases in the middle. CDR1 LNHDA and CDR2 SQIVND come from the germline V gene (reference sequence).

This clone was seen a single time. V is TRBV7-2 and J is TRBJ1-1, with D unclear. The CDR3 spans 13 residues. Germline values: CDR1 SGHTA, CDR2 FQGNSA. V was cut by 5 bases and J by 8 bases, with 15 bases left in between. The chain's CDR3 is CASSPRVLGEAFF. The CDR3 DNA reads as TGTGCCAGCAGCCCTCGGGTTCTTGGCGAAGCTTTCTTT.

This chain links TRBV10-3 with TRBJ1-2; D is ambiguous. Per the germline V gene, CDR1 is ENHRY and CDR2 is SYGVKD. The CDR3 totals 12 residues. Trimming left V 5 bases short and J 4 bases short, with 8 bases between. CDR3 sequence reads: CAISPSGYGYTF. DNA for the CDR3: TGTGCCATCAGTCCGAGCGGCTATGGCTACACCTTC.

The gene calls are TRBV6-5 and TRBJ1-5; D is undetermined. The CDR3 sequence is 13 residues long. The ends were cut back, 0 bases at V and 7 bases at J, with 7 bases in the middle. Germline V gene sequence: CDR1 MNHEY, CDR2 SVGAGI. As DNA, the CDR3 is TGTGCCAGCAGTTACTCAGGTAGCCAGCCCCAGCATTTT. Its translation is CASSYSGSQPQHF.

The V call is TRBV4-3, the J call TRBJ1-2, with D maybe TRBD1 (6 bases). The CDR3 is made up of 16 amino acids. V shed 1 base and J shed 4 bases, with 16 bases lying between them. Germline lookup yields CDR1 LGHNA and CDR2 YSLEER. The CDR3 protein is CASSQAQGYSLYGYTF. CDR3 DNA sequence: TGCGCCAGCAGCCAAGCGCAGGGGTACTCCCTCTATGGCTACACCTTC.

The genes are TRBV10-3 and TRBJ2-2, with a weak D call TRBD1 (5 bases). Germline CDR1 is ENHRY and CDR2 is SYGVKD. The CDR3 is made up of 20 amino acids. V was trimmed by 0 bases and J by 5 bases, leaving 25 bases between them. Here the CDR3 reads CAISESRKGLMELRTGELFF. In DNA, the CDR3 is TGTGCCATCAGTGAGTCTCGGAAGGGGCTAATGGAACTGAGGACCGGGGAGCTGTTTTTT.